The T cell receptor beta chain under discussion was sequenced for a study of shared clonotypes between healthy human individuals. For the study at large: The cohort comprised a couple of women and a few men. Their ages spanned 18 to 49 years. Three CD4 naive, three CD4 memory, two CD8 naive and one CD8 memory plate were used per donor. Findings of the study overall: Genetic and exposure-history diversity was limited by the few donors.

Positively selected for CCR7, the CD45RO-negative cells used as naive CD8 cells excluded terminally differentiated effector memory CD45RA+ cells. As regards this clone: The antigen is not known. At the DNA level, this CDR3 is encoded by other sequences in the same sample as well.

In the source study's methods: Filtering differed because ImmunoSEQ produced junction-only sequences that carried no quality scores. Assay used: immunoSEQ multiplex PCR; TCRdb lists only in-frame clones, some missing. The D gene and trimming were derived from the DNA, and the V and J assignments and clone size from that table. The sample lists around 600,000 clones, 95% occurring once. Germline-derived CDR1 and CDR2 are LNHDA and SQIVND (reference sequence). The CDR3 extends over 13 amino acids. Trimming shortened V by 8 bases and J by 1 base, and 12 bases separated the two germline ends. The chain recombines TRBV19 with TRBJ2-7; no clear D gene. Source material: naive CD8+ T cells sorted from blood. The origin of this receptor is a woman aged 30 to 39 in good health. CDR3 DNA: TGTGCCAGTTCTTGGACGTCGTCCTACGAGCAGTACTTC. Residues: CASSWTSSYEQYF.